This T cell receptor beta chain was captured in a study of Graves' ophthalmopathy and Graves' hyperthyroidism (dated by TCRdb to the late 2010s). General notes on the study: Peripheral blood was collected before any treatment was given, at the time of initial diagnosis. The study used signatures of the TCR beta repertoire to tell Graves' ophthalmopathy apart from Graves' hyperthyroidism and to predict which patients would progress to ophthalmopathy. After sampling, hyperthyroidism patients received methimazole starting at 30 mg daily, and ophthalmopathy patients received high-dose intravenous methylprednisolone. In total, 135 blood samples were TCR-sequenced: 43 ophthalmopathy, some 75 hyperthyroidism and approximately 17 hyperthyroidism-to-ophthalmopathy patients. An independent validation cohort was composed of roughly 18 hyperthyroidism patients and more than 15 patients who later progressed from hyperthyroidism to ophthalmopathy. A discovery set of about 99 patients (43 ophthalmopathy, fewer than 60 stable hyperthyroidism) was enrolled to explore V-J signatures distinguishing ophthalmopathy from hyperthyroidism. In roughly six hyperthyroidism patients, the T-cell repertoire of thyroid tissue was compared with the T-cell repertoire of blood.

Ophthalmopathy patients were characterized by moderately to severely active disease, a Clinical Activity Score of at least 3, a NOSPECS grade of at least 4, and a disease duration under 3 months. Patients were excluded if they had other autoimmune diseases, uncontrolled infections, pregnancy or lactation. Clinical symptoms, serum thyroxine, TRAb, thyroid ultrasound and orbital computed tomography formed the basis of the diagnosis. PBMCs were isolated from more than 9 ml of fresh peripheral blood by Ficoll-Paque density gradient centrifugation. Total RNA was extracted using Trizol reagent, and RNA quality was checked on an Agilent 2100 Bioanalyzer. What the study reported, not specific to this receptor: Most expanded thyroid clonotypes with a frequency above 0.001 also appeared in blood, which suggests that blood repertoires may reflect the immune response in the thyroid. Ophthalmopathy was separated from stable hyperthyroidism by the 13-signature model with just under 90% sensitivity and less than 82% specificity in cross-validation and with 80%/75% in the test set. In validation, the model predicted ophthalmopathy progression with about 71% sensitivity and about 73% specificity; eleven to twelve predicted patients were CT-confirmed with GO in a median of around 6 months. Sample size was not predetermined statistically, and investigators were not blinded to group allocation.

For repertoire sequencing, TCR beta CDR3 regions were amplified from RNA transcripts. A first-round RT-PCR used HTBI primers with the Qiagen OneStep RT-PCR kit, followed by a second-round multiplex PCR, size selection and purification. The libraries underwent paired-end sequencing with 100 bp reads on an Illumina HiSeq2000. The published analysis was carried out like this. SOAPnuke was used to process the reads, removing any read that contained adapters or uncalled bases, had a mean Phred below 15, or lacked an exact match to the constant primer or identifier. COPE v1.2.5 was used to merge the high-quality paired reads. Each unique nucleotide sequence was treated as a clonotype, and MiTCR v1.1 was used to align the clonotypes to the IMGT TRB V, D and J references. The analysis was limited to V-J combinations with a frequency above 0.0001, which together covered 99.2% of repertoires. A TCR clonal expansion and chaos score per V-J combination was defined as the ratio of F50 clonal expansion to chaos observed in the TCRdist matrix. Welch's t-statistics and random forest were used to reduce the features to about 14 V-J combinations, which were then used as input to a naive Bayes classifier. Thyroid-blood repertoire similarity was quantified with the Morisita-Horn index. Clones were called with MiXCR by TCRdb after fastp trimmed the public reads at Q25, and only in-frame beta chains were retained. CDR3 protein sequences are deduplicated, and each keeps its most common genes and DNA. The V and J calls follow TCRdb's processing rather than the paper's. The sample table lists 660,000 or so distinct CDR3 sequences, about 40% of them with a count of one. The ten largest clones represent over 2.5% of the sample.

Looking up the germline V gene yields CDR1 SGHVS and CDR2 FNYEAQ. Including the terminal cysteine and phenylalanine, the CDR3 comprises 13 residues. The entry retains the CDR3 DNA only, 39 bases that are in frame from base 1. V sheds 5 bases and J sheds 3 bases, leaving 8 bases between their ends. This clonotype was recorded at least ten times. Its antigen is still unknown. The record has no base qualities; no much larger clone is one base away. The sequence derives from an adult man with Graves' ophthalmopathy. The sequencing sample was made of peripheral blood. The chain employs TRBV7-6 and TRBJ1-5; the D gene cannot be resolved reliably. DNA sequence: TGTGCCAGCAGCGATAGATACAATCAGCCCCAGCATTTT. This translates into CASSDRYNQPQHF.